This is a list of T cell receptor beta chains from one sample in a study of identical twins. TCRdb reprocessed the 5' RACE reads with MiXCR, giving one entry per CDR3 protein. The table shows 700,000 or so distinct CDR3 sequences, with less than 10% occurring only once. The same sample was also used in a study of yellow fever vaccine responses in identical twins.

Sample: PBMCs. The receptors come from a woman between 18 and 30 years old in good health. Both conserved end residues are part of each CDR3. A D gene is named only where the DNA matches it firmly. Clone size is shown for a subset of rows, as once, few, many or a class of expanded clone.

size	J	D	V	DNA	CDR3
NA	TRBJ2-7	TRBD1	TRBV7-3	TGTGCCAGCAGCTTATGGGACAGCGGCGAGCAGTACTTC	CASSLWDSGEQYF
NA	TRBJ2-5	NA	TRBV24-1	TGTGCCACCAGTGGCCGCAGGGCCGGAGAGACCCAGTACTTC	CATSGRRAGETQYF
few	TRBJ2-5	TRBD1	TRBV7-9	TGTGCCAGCAGCCAACCAGGGGGTGCAGAGACCCAGTACTTC	CASSQPGGAETQYF
NA	TRBJ2-3	TRBD1	TRBV6-4	TGTGCCAGCAGTGCCGCACAGGGGGGCGGCACAGATACGCAGTATTTT	CASSAAQGGGTDTQYF
many	TRBJ2-3	NA	TRBV7-2	TGTGCCAGCAGCTTAGTCGGGAGAATAGCAGATACGCAGTATTTT	CASSLVGRIADTQYF
few	TRBJ2-3	NA	TRBV9	TGTGCCAGCAGCGTAGTTGGAGGAATTTCCGCAGGTGATACGCAGTATTTT	CASSVVGGISAGDTQYF
NA	TRBJ1-5	NA	TRBV27	TGTGCCAGCCGCCTGACGTCTTATAGCAATCAGCCCCAGCATTTT	CASRLTSYSNQPQHF
many	TRBJ2-2	TRBD2	TRBV6-2/TRBV6-3	TGTGCCAGCAGTCGACTAGCGGGGGGCACCGGGGAGCTGTTTTTT	CASSRLAGGTGELFF
NA	TRBJ2-1	TRBD2	TRBV7-3	TGTGCCCGCAGTTGGACTAGCGGAAAACGACCCCCTTACAATGAGCAGTTCTTC	CARSWTSGKRPPYNEQFF
few	TRBJ1-2	NA	TRBV12-5	TGTGCTAGTGGTTTTCGGGGGAATGGCTACACCTTC	CASGFRGNGYTF
many	TRBJ2-2	NA	TRBV20-1	TGCAGTGCTAGACCCTCGGATCTGGGCGGGGAGCTGTTTTTT	CSARPSDLGGELFF
few	TRBJ2-7	TRBD1	TRBV6-1	TGTGCCAGCAGCAAAATCCAGGGGGCCCTCTCCTACGAGCAGTACTTC	CASSKIQGALSYEQYF
few	TRBJ1-3	NA	TRBV20-1	TGCAGTGCTAGGGGAGGGCTGGCTGGAAACACCATATATTTT	CSARGGLAGNTIYF
many	TRBJ2-1	NA	TRBV20-1	TGCAGTGCTAGGCCCGGTGGTCTAGCGTTCGTTTCGCCGCAGTTCTTC	CSARPGGLAFVSPQFF